These 24 T cell receptor beta chains were sequenced from one sample in a study of control samples from healthy donors and cancer patients (dated by TCRdb to 2018 to 2020). Library prep was done by the immunoSEQ multiplex PCR assay. TCRdb stores this immuneACCESS table with in-frame sequences only. Part of the clones is absent; in the studies checked, under half of the shortfall reflects unresolved V genes, and no reason is known for the rest. Within this sample are about 230,000 clones, with around 80% of them counted one time only. The top ten clones comprise 13% of the sample. Material: PBMCs. These receptors were taken from a woman aged 55-75 years with lung cancer.

On this clone: At the DNA level, this CDR3 is encoded by other sequences in the same sample as well. The V and J genes are TRBV20-1 and TRBJ1-5; tentative D call: TRBD1 (5 bases). V was trimmed by 3 bases and J by 2 bases, leaving 8 bases between them. The CDR3 runs 13 residues. Germline CDR1 reads DFQATT; CDR2 reads SNEGSKA (reference sequence). CDR3 in DNA: TGCAGTGCTAGTGGAGGGGGCAATCAGCCCCAGCATTTT. It yields the protein CSASGGGNQPQHF.

This clone has more than one count but fewer than ten. This rearrangement joins TRBV14 to TRBJ2-7; D is unclear. The germline V and J ends were trimmed by 0 bases and 2 bases, with 8 bases remaining between them. The CDR3 runs to 14 residues. Germline V gene data show CDR1 as SGHDN and CDR2 as FVKESK. CDR3 protein: CASSQDYSAYEQYF. CDR3 in DNA: TGTGCCAGCAGCCAAGATTACAGCGCCTACGAGCAGTACTTC.

The chain links TRBV19 to TRBJ1-2; the D is unclear. V lost 5 bases and J lost 4, with 17 bases in between. Germline CDR1 and CDR2: LNHDA and SQIVND (reference sequence). This CDR3 region has 15 residues. This chain's CDR3 is CASSAYKPGSYGYTF. Here the CDR3 DNA reads TGTGCCAGTAGTGCCTACAAACCGGGCTCCTATGGCTACACCTTC.

The chain links TRBV7-5 to TRBJ2-7; TRBD2, as called in the table, went unchecked against the DNA. TRBV7-5 is a pseudogene locus. The CDR3 is 15 residues long. The DNA for the CDR3 is TGTGTCAGAAGCGCGAGACTAGCGGGAGTACACGAGCAGTACTTC. Its protein product is CVRSARLAGVHEQYF.

The rearrangement links TRBV5-5 to TRBJ2-7; D remains ambiguous. The CDR3 sequence is 16 residues long. Trimming left V 0 bases short and J 0 bases short, with 13 bases between. The germline V gene encodes CDR1 SGHKS and CDR2 YYEKEE (reference sequence). The CDR3, as DNA: TGTGCCAGCAGCTTGGGGGGTCCCCCGAGCTCCTACGAGCAGTACTTC. Amino acid sequence: CASSLGGPPSSYEQYF. The variable domain in full, with the rest retrieved from reference TRBV5-5 and TRBJ2-7, is DAGVTQSPTHLIKTRGQQVTLRCSPISGHKSVSWYQQVLGQGPQFIFQYYEKEERGRGNFPDRFSARQFPNYSSELNVNALLLGDSALYLCASSLGGPPSSYEQYFGPGTRLTVT.

This clone appeared a single time. V and J are TRBV7-2 and TRBJ2-7, with TRBD2 matching over 11 bases. Per germline, CDR1 SGHTA and CDR2 FQGNSA. The CDR3 sequence is 14 residues long. V lost 5 bases and J lost 4; bases outside the gene matches: 4. For the CDR3, the DNA is TGTGCCAGCAGCGTAACTAGCGGGGGTTACGAGCAGTACTTC. This codes for CASSVTSGGYEQYF.

The chain links TRBV7-9 to TRBJ1-5, with 7 bases lining up with TRBD1. The CDR3 has 15 residues. Trimming at V came to 5 bases and at J to 7 bases, leaving 11 bases not matched to a gene. Per the germline V gene, CDR1 is SEHNR and CDR2 is FQNEAQ (reference sequence). The CDR3 DNA sequence: TGTGCCAGCAGCCGAGACAGGGATAAAGACCAGCCCCAGCATTTT. Translating gives CASSRDRDKDQPQHF.

The genes are TRBV9 and TRBJ2-7, with a weak D call TRBD2 (6 bases). CDR3 length equals 15 residues. The germline V gene encodes CDR1 SGDLS and CDR2 YYNGEE. V was pared by 4 bases and J by 1 base, with 15 bases between. The CDR3 DNA follows: TGTGCCAGCAGCCTATTAGCGGAGAGTTCCTACGAGCAGTACTTC. This sequence encodes CASSLLAESSYEQYF.

This rearrangement joins TRBV9 to TRBJ1-3, with 7 nucleotides matching TRBD1. Trimming at V came to 4 bases and at J to 4 bases, leaving 11 bases not matched to a gene. The CDR3 has 16 amino acids. Per germline, CDR1 SGDLS and CDR2 YYNGEE. Written as DNA, the CDR3 is TGTGCCAGCAGCCCCCAGGGGGGTGCTTCGGGAAACACCATATATTTT. Translated, it gives CASSPQGGASGNTIYF.

This chain joins TRBV20-1 and TRBJ1-5; D not certain. Per germline, CDR1 DFQATT and CDR2 SNEGSKA (reference sequence). Trimming removed 3 bases at V and 6 bases at J, with 12 bases between. The CDR3 sequence is 13 residues long. CDR3 amino acids: CSASKGRVQPQHF. The CDR3 DNA reads TGCAGTGCTAGTAAGGGAAGGGTTCAGCCCCAGCATTTT.

The chain joins TRBV30 to TRBJ1-4; possibly TRBD1 for D (5 bases). In germline, CDR1 is GTSNPN, CDR2 SVGIG (reference sequence). This CDR3 comprises 15 residues. The V and J ends lost 4 bases and 0 bases respectively, with 12 bases between them. CDR3 nucleotides: TGTGCCTGGATGCCCCAGGGCGCAACTAATGAAAAACTGTTTTTT. It encodes CAWMPQGATNEKLFF.

The V gene is TRBV4-1, the J gene TRBJ2-7, with D possibly matching TRBD1 (6 bases). V gave up 1 base and J gave up 6 bases, with 13 bases separating them. The germline CDR1 and CDR2 sequences are MGHRA and YSYEKL. The CDR3 length is 14 residues. CDR3 loop: CASSQVTGTLEQYF. CDR3 in DNA: TGCGCCAGCAGCCAAGTTACCGGGACACTCGAGCAGTACTTC.

The chain combines TRBV6-6 with TRBJ2-3, with 8 bases aligning to TRBD2. J lost 8 bases, V lost 4 bases, and 8 bases had no gene match. The CDR3 is 14 amino acids. Germline CDR1 reads MNHNY; CDR2 reads SVGAGI (reference sequence). In DNA form, the CDR3 reads TGTGCCAGCAGTTTCCCGGGGGGGGGAAGTACGCAGTATTTT. It specifies CASSFPGGGSTQYF.

The genes are TRBV9 and TRBJ2-1, with 9 positions matching TRBD2. Germline V gene lookup returns CDR1 SGDLS and CDR2 YYNGEE. This CDR3 region has 16 residues. The junction had 5 bases not matched to a gene; V was cut back by 0 bases and J by 4 bases. CDR3 in DNA: TGTGCCAGCAGCGTAGTGGGTAGCGGGGGTTACAATGAGCAGTTCTTC. It is translated as CASSVVGSGGYNEQFF. Combining the CDR3 with reference TRBV9 and TRBJ2-1 gives the whole variable domain DSGVTQTPKHLITATGQRVTLRCSPRSGDLSVYWYQQSLDQGLQFLIQYYNGEERAKGNILERFSAQQFPDLHSELNLSSLELGDSALYFCASSVVGSGGYNEQFFGPGTRLTVL.

This chain connects TRBV12-3 or TRBV12-4 to TRBJ2-3; D remains unclear. V was pared by 6 bases and J by 2 bases, with 6 bases between. The CDR3 contains 12 residues. CDR3 region: CASSHYTDTQYF. The CDR3 nucleotides read TGTGCCAGCAGCCATTACACAGATACGCAGTATTTT.

The chain uses TRBV18 and TRBJ2-2, with D hard to call. The germline V gene has CDR1 KGHSH and CDR2 LQKENI. V was shortened by 4 bases and J by 6 bases, with 6 bases between the two germline ends. The CDR3 runs 12 residues. As DNA, the CDR3 is TGTGCCAGCTCACGGTATGCCGGGGAGCTGTTTTTT. This encodes CASSRYAGELFF.

V and J are TRBV19 and TRBJ1-1, with TRBD1 as a possible D gene (5 bases). Germline loops: CDR1 LNHDA, CDR2 SQIVND (reference sequence). The germline V and J ends were trimmed by 6 bases and 1 base, with 9 bases remaining between them. The CDR3 has 13 amino acids. CDR3 nucleotides: TGTGCCAGTAGCCAGGGAGGGAACACTGAAGCTTTCTTT. Its translation: CASSQGGNTEAFF.

The rearrangement links TRBV5-5 to TRBJ2-7; 10 bases line up with TRBD2. Germline V gene sequence: CDR1 SGHKS, CDR2 YYEKEE (reference sequence). The J segment lost 3 bases and the V segment lost 3 bases, leaving 3 bases of the junction unmatched. There are 14 residues in the CDR3. In nucleotides, the CDR3 is TGTGCCAGCAGCTCAGCGGGAGGGGTCTACGAGCAGTACTTC. Amino acids: CASSSAGGVYEQYF.

The CDR3 protein is CASSGTREFGELFF. The CDR3 DNA reads TGTGCCAGCAGCGGGACCAGGGAATTCGGGGAGCTGTTTTTT. The chain carries TRBV5-4 and TRBJ2-2, with D perhaps TRBD1 or TRBD2 (5 bases each). This CDR3 has 14 residues. Trimming pared 4 bases from V and 7 bases from J, leaving 14 bases between. Germline V gives CDR1 SGHNT, CDR2 YYREEE (reference sequence).

The chain couples TRBV6-5 to TRBJ1-1; D is possibly TRBD1 (5 bases). Trimming shortened V by 10 bases and J by 0 bases, and 18 bases separated the two germline ends. CDR3 length: 15 amino acids. Germline CDR1 and CDR2: MNHEY and SVGAGI. CDR3 in amino acids: CATLAGLLLNTEAFF. In DNA, the CDR3 is TGTGCCACCCTTGCGGGACTCCTCCTGAACACTGAAGCTTTCTTT.

V is TRBV7-3 and J is TRBJ2-3; 8 positions agree with TRBD2. The CDR3 runs 18 residues. V lost 5 bases and J lost 1; bases outside the gene matches: 14. CDR1 SGHTA and CDR2 FQGTGA come from the germline V gene. The CDR3 nucleotides read TGTGCCAGCAGCCCGACTTTGCCGGGGGGGAGTGGCACAGATACGCAGTATTTT. Translation gives CASSPTLPGGSGTDTQYF. The variable domain in full, completed from reference TRBV7-3 and TRBJ2-3, reads GAGVSQTPSNKVTEKGKYVELRCDPISGHTALYWYRQSLGQGPEFLIYFQGTGAADDSGLPNDRFFAVRPEGSVSTLKIQRTERGDSAVYLCASSPTLPGGSGTDTQYFGPGTRLTVL.

This clone was observed a few times. The J gene is TRBJ1-6, the V gene TRBV28; 12 bases align to TRBD1. Germline assignment: CDR1 MDHEN and CDR2 SYDVKM. V trimming: 5 bases; J trimming: 9 bases; junction bases outside the gene matches: 8. The CDR3 is 16 residues long. CDR3 region: CASSPSGTGGGSPLHF. In DNA, the CDR3 is TGTGCCAGCAGTCCATCAGGGACAGGGGGCGGTTCACCCCTCCACTTT.

This clone has more than one count but fewer than ten. The chain has TRBV7-8 and TRBJ2-7, with 9 bases identical to TRBD1. The CDR3 has 15 amino acids. With V trimmed by 5 bases and J by 6 bases, 11 bases remained unmatched. Germline assignment: CDR1 SGHVS and CDR2 FQNEAQ. Here the CDR3 DNA reads TGTGCCAGCAGCCGACGGGACAGGGCGACAGCCGAGCAGTACTTC. This encodes CASSRRDRATAEQYF.

The chain has TRBV11-2 and TRBJ2-1; possibly TRBD1 for D (6 bases). V lost 4 bases, J lost 5 bases, and 21 bases lay in between. This CDR3 comprises 17 residues. Per the germline V gene, CDR1 is SGHAT and CDR2 is FQNNGV. CDR3 nucleotide sequence: TGTGCCAGCAGCTCCCACGGATTACAGGGCCCCCACAATGAGCAGTTCTTC. Translated: CASSSHGLQGPHNEQFF.